The entry below gives a single TCR beta chain sequence along with its context. Use of 60 Vbeta and 13 Jbeta primers characterized the PCR. Assay: immunoSEQ multiplex PCR; the TCRdb copy retains only in-frame clones and omits some. The sample lists around 150,000 clones, roughly 88% occurring once. Trimming took off 0 bases at V and 1 base at J, with 6 bases between the two ends. The CDR3 is made up of 14 amino acids. CDR1 and CDR2 from the germline V gene are SGHRS and YFSETQ. The data were obtained in a study of cytomegalovirus exposure and HLA in healthy donors. The gene calls are TRBV5-1 and TRBJ2-3, with D possibly TRBD1 on 5 matching bases. The sequencing sample was made of PBMCs. This TCR was sampled from a woman between 40 and 50 years old in good health and CMV-seronegative. CDR3 DNA sequence: TGCGCCAGCAGCTTGGGACAGCGCACAGATACGCAGTATTTT. Its protein product is CASSLGQRTDTQYF.